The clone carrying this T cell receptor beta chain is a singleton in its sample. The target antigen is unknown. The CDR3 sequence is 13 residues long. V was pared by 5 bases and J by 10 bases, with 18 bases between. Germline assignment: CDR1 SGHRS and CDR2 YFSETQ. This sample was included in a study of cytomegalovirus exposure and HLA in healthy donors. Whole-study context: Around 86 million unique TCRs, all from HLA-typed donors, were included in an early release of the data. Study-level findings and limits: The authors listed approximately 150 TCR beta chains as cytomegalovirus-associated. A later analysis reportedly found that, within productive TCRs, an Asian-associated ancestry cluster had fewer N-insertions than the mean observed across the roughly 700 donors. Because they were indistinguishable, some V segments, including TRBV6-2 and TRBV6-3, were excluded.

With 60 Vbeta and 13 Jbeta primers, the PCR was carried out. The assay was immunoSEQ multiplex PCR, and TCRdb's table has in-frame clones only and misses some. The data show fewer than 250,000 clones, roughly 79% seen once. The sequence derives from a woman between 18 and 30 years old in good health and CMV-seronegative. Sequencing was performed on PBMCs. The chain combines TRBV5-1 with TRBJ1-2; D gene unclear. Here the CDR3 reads CASSSGGGWDYTF. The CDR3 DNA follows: TGCGCCAGCAGTTCCGGAGGAGGGTGGGACTACACCTTC.